These T cell receptor beta chains were read from a single sample in a study of regulatory T cells in long-lasting Graves disease. A single record per CDR3 protein comes from TCRdb applying MiXCR to the multiplex PCR reads. Altogether 350,000 to 500,000 distinct CDR3 sequences are present, roughly 23% being singletons, with the ten largest covering roughly an eighth. The source material was peripheral blood mononuclear cells (PBMCs), sampled when the disease was refractory, from a patient treated with antithyroid drugs. Receptors originate from a female donor with Graves disease. The conserved cysteine and the conserved F or W are not part of the CDR3 here. The D gene is left open where the match is weak. Expanded clones get a size class; other rows say once, few or many, or leave the size out.

v_gene	d_gene	j_gene	abundance	CDR3aa
TRBV5-1	TRBD2	TRBJ2-7	few	ASSSGLAGEYDEQY
TRBV20-1	-	TRBJ2-4	many	SASRETKNIQY
TRBV5-8	-	TRBJ2-5	-	ASRRAARETQY
TRBV6-5	TRBD2	TRBJ2-7	many	ASSSPGTSINEQY
TRBV20-1	-	TRBJ2-7	-	SAPLRVGYEQY
TRBV28	TRBD1	TRBJ1-1	many	ASSLYRGAEAF
TRBV6-4	-	TRBJ1-6	few	ASSDSINSPLH
TRBV2	TRBD1	TRBJ2-4	many	ASRDRGDIQY
TRBV6-1	-	TRBJ2-2	few	ASRVQGEKTGELF
TRBV7-2	-	TRBJ2-3	-	ASSFVAWETDTQY
TRBV28	-	TRBJ1-2	many	ATTTSRDPQDYGYT
TRBV18	-	TRBJ2-5	few	ASSPPGQSQETQY
TRBV2	-	TRBJ1-2	many	ASNRQTNYGYT
TRBV5-8	-	TRBJ2-6	-	ASSPSHSGANVLT
TRBV28	-	TRBJ2-7	many	ASSPRFEGEQY
TRBV20-1	TRBD2	TRBJ2-5	many	SARQKLAGVAETQY
TRBV9	-	-	-	ASSVIRSHEQY
TRBV28	TRBD2	TRBJ2-7	many	ASCPIFSIAGGHYEQY